This TCR beta chain originates from a study of control samples from healthy donors and cancer patients. Profiled with immunoSEQ multiplex PCR; TCRdb holds only in-frame clones, not every one. The table has tens of thousands of clones, more than 70% seen once. In germline, CDR1 is SGHTA, CDR2 FQGNSA. The CDR3 covers 15 residues. Trimming shortened V by 5 bases and J by 5 bases, and 18 bases separated the two germline ends. Material for sequencing was PBMCs. This rearrangement joins TRBV7-2 to TRBJ2-5; D is ambiguous. This TCR came from a woman aged 50 to 60 with head and neck cancer. This CDR3 is CASSPRGPGRETQYF. The CDR3 nucleotides are TGTGCCAGCAGCCCTCGAGGCCCCGGGCGGGAGACCCAGTACTTC.